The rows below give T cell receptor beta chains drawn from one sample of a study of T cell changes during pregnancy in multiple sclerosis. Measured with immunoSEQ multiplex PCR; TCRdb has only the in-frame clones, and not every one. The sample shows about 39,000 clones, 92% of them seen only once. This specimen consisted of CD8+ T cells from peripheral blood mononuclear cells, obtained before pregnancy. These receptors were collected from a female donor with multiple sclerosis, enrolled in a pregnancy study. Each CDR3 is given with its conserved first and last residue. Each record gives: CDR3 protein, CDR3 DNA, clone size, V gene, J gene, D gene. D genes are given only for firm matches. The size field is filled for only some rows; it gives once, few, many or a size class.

CDR3: CSASFRTEAFF
DNA: TGCAGTGCTAGTTTCAGGACTGAAGCTTTCTTT
size: NA
V: TRBV20-1
J: TRBJ1-1
D: NA

CDR3: CASSVEELAQETQYF
DNA: TGTGCCAGCAGCGTAGAAGAACTAGCTCAAGAGACCCAGTACTTC
size: NA
V: TRBV9
J: TRBJ2-5
D: NA

CDR3: CASSPPGLAGVAGELFF
DNA: TGTGCCAGCAGCCCACCGGGACTAGCGGGAGTAGCCGGGGAGCTGTTTTTT
size: NA
V: TRBV7-9
J: TRBJ2-2
D: TRBD2

CDR3: CASSLGPSPYEQYF
DNA: TGTGCCAGCAGCTTGGGGCCAAGTCCCTACGAGCAGTACTTC
size: NA
V: TRBV11-2
J: TRBJ2-7
D: NA

CDR3: CASSLGLNNEQFF
DNA: TGCGCCAGCAGCTTGGGACTAAACAATGAGCAGTTCTTC
size: NA
V: TRBV5-1
J: TRBJ2-1
D: NA

CDR3: CASSQMFRGEEKETQYF
DNA: TGTGCCAGCAGCCAAATGTTCCGGGGGGAGGAAAAAGAGACCCAGTACTTC
size: NA
V: TRBV4-2
J: TRBJ2-5
D: TRBD2

CDR3: CASSQRLLQETQYF
DNA: TGTGCCAGCAGCCAGCGACTACTTCAAGAGACCCAGTACTTC
size: NA
V: TRBV7-8
J: TRBJ2-5
D: NA

CDR3: CASSPPRREETEAFF
DNA: TGTGCCAGTAGCCCCCCCCGACGAGAGGAAACTGAAGCTTTCTTT
size: NA
V: TRBV19
J: TRBJ1-1
D: NA

CDR3: CASSPSRGAGNEQFF
DNA: TGTGCCAGCAGCCCCTCCCGGGGGGCGGGTAATGAGCAGTTCTTC
size: NA
V: TRBV4-2
J: TRBJ2-1
D: NA

CDR3: CASSLTGVQPQHF
DNA: TGTGCCAGCAGCCTGACAGGGGTTCAGCCCCAGCATTTT
size: NA
V: TRBV7-2
J: TRBJ1-5
D: TRBD1

CDR3: CASSVATGSGARDTQYF
DNA: TGTGCCAGCAGCGTAGCTACGGGTAGCGGGGCAAGGGATACGCAGTATTTT
size: NA
V: TRBV9
J: TRBJ2-3
D: TRBD2

CDR3: CASSGDRFYGYTF
DNA: TGTGCCAGCAGTGGGGACAGGTTTTATGGCTACACCTTC
size: NA
V: TRBV27
J: TRBJ1-2
D: TRBD1

CDR3: CASSLISGGDKNIQYF
DNA: TGTGCCAGCAGCTTAATTTCGGGGGGGGACAAAAACATTCAGTACTTC
size: NA
V: TRBV7-6
J: TRBJ2-4
D: TRBD2

CDR3: CASSETLDRTYEQYF
DNA: TGTGCCAGCAGTGAAACCCTCGACAGGACCTACGAGCAGTACTTC
size: NA
V: TRBV6-1
J: TRBJ2-7
D: NA

CDR3: CASSDRPSGANVLTF
DNA: TGTGCCAGCAGTGACAGGCCCTCTGGGGCCAACGTCCTGACTTTC
size: NA
V: TRBV6-1
J: TRBJ2-6
D: NA

CDR3: CASSVRREGSYNEQFF
DNA: TGTGCCAGCAGCGTGAGGCGGGAGGGCTCCTACAATGAGCAGTTCTTC
size: NA
V: TRBV9
J: TRBJ2-1
D: TRBD2

CDR3: CASSLVVRGYEQYF
DNA: TGTGCCAGCAGCTTAGTCGTCAGGGGGTACGAGCAGTACTTC
size: NA
V: TRBV7-9
J: TRBJ2-7
D: TRBD1

CDR3: CASSLGTGGTEAFF
DNA: TGTGCCAGCAGTTTAGGGACAGGGGGCACTGAAGCTTTCTTT
size: NA
V: TRBV27
J: TRBJ1-1
D: TRBD1

CDR3: CASRGGETEAFF
DNA: TGTGCCAGCAGGGGCGGGGAAACTGAAGCTTTCTTT
size: NA
V: TRBV9
J: TRBJ1-1
D: NA

CDR3: CASSSGTYEQYF
DNA: TGTGCCAGCAGCTCCGGGACCTACGAGCAGTACTTC
size: NA
V: TRBV5-4
J: TRBJ2-7
D: NA

CDR3: CASSSPGLSYNEQFF
DNA: TGTGCCAGCAGTTCGCCCGGTCTCTCCTACAATGAGCAGTTCTTC
size: once
V: TRBV28
J: TRBJ2-1
D: NA

CDR3: CASNSRTGFNYGYTF
DNA: TGTGCCAGCAACTCTAGGACAGGGTTTAACTATGGCTACACCTTC
size: NA
V: TRBV6-5
J: TRBJ1-2
D: TRBD1

CDR3: CAIRKTSGNSGELFF
DNA: TGTGCCATCAGAAAGACTAGCGGGAACTCCGGGGAGCTGTTTTTT
size: NA
V: TRBV10-3
J: TRBJ2-2
D: TRBD2

CDR3: CASSEVLSGTLNYGYTF
DNA: TGTGCCAGCAGTGAAGTGCTCTCCGGGACACTAAACTATGGCTACACCTTC
size: once
V: TRBV2
J: TRBJ1-2
D: NA

CDR3: CASSYNRDRAYSNQPQHF
DNA: TGTGCCAGCAGCTATAACCGGGACAGAGCTTATAGCAATCAGCCCCAGCATTTT
size: few
V: TRBV28
J: TRBJ1-5
D: TRBD1

CDR3: CASSSGQGNEQYF
DNA: TGTGCCAGCAGCTCGGGACAGGGGAACGAGCAGTACTTC
size: once
V: TRBV7-9
J: TRBJ2-7
D: TRBD1

CDR3: CASSLELAVNNEQFF
DNA: TGCGCCAGCAGCTTGGAACTAGCGGTGAACAATGAGCAGTTCTTC
size: NA
V: TRBV5-1
J: TRBJ2-1
D: TRBD2

CDR3: CASSLGTSAYNEQFF
DNA: TGTGCCAGTAGTCTTGGGACTAGCGCCTACAATGAGCAGTTCTTC
size: NA
V: TRBV19
J: TRBJ2-1
D: TRBD2

CDR3: CASSLELSVDRVGEQFF
DNA: TGCGCCAGCAGCTTGGAATTGTCGGTGGACAGGGTTGGGGAGCAGTTCTTC
size: once
V: TRBV5-1
J: TRBJ2-1
D: TRBD1

CDR3: CASSLGSGDRPLHF
DNA: TGTGCCAGCAGTTTGGGGTCAGGGGATAGACCCCTCCACTTT
size: NA
V: TRBV27
J: TRBJ1-6
D: NA

CDR3: CASSPPGGHGETQYF
DNA: TGTGCCAGCAGCCCCCCCGGCGGGCATGGAGAGACCCAGTACTTC
size: NA
V: TRBV7-6
J: TRBJ2-5
D: NA